This passage covers 15 T cell receptor beta chains from one sample sequenced in a study of identical twins. From the 5' RACE reads, TCRdb called clonotypes with MiXCR, one entry per CDR3 protein. The repertoire holds some 710,000 distinct CDR3 sequences, with around 6% as singletons. Sequencing was carried out using naive T cells sorted from blood. These receptors were obtained from a young man in good health.

The CDR3 DNA sequence: TGTGCCAGCACCCGTACGCCAGGGGGCCCTAGCTCCTACAATGAGCAGTTCTTC. Translating it yields CASTRTPGGPSSYNEQFF. The V gene is TRBV12-3 or TRBV12-4, the J gene TRBJ2-1; TRBD1 matches at 8 bases. The CDR3 is made up of 18 amino acids. The V and J ends lost 7 bases and 0 bases, in that order; junction bases with no gene match: 14.

This clonotype has more than one count but fewer than ten. V usage is TRBV12-3 or TRBV12-4 and J usage is TRBJ2-2, with 14 bases identical to TRBD2. The CDR3 contains 16 residues. Germline trimming cut 3 bases from V and 7 bases from J; bases unmatched to any gene: 4. CDR3 sequence reads: CASSFRLAGGVGELFF. CDR3 DNA sequence: TGTGCCAGCAGTTTCCGACTAGCGGGAGGGGTCGGGGAGCTGTTTTTT.

The chain uses TRBV12-5 and TRBJ2-2, with 7 positions matching TRBD2. The CDR3 loop spans 15 amino acids. Trimming removed 1 base from V and 3 bases from J; junction bases left unmatched: 2. CDR1 and CDR2 (germline): LGHNT, FRNRAP. The CDR3 bases are TGTGCTAGTGGTTTGGGGACTAGAGACACCGGGGAGCTGTTTTTT. Encoded protein: CASGLGTRDTGELFF.

Many counts were recorded for this clonotype. This rearrangement joins TRBV7-9 to TRBJ2-7; a weak D match, TRBD1 (7 bases). V lost 7 bases and J lost 1, with 11 bases in between. Per germline, CDR1 SEHNR and CDR2 FQNEAQ (reference sequence). CDR3 length: 13 amino acids. The CDR3 coding sequence is TGTGCCAGCAACGCGGGACAGTCCTACGAGCAGTACGTC. Residues: CASNAGQSYEQYV.

In this sample, this clonotype turned up many times. The genes are TRBV5-5 and TRBJ2-1; D might be TRBD1 (6 bases). The CDR3 length is 18 residues. In germline, CDR1 is SGHKS, CDR2 YYEKEE (reference sequence). The V end lost 4 bases, the J end lost 3 bases, and 23 bases lay between the germline ends. The CDR3 DNA is TGTGCCAGCAGCGCGACTTTACAGGGATCCGACGGCTACAATGAGCAGTTCTTC. Its translation: CASSATLQGSDGYNEQFF.

This clonotype appeared many times. This CDR3 reads CASSLTGMGQGYYGYTF. CDR3 DNA: TGTGCCAGCAGCTTAACGGGGATGGGACAGGGCTACTATGGCTACACCTTC. This chain connects TRBV7-3 to TRBJ1-2, with 9 bases matching TRBD1. The V gene end was trimmed by 0 bases and the J gene end by 3 bases; junction bases not matched to a gene: 8. Per the germline V gene, CDR1 is SGHTA and CDR2 is FQGTGA. This CDR3 is built from 17 residues.

V and J are TRBV27 and TRBJ2-2; D unclear. Germline assignment: CDR1 MNHEY and CDR2 SMNVEV (reference sequence). V lost 2 bases, J lost 2 bases, and 12 bases lay in between. The CDR3 is 16 residues long. CDR3 region: CASSLISRTNTGELFF. CDR3 DNA: TGTGCCAGCAGTTTAATATCCAGGACCAACACCGGGGAGCTGTTTTTT.

The J gene is TRBJ2-2, the V gene TRBV14; D uncertain. CDR3 length equals 14 residues. CDR1 and CDR2 from the germline V gene are SGHDN and FVKESK. The V gene lost 0 bases and the J gene lost 8 bases, with 10 bases spanning the gap. The CDR3 here is CASSQDKALGELFF. The CDR3 DNA reads as TGTGCCAGCAGCCAAGATAAGGCCCTGGGGGAGCTGTTTTTT. Together with reference TRBV14 and TRBJ2-2, the CDR3 gives the full variable domain: EAGVTQFPSHSVIEKGQTVTLRCDPISGHDNLYWYRRVMGKEIKFLLHFVKESKQDESGMPNNRFLAERTGGTYSTLKVQPAELEDSGVYFCASSQDKALGELFFGEGSRLTVL.

This clonotype was counted ten times or more. V is TRBV7-9 and J is TRBJ1-5; D remains unclear. This CDR3 region has 12 residues. CDR1 SEHNR and CDR2 FQNEAQ come from the germline V gene (reference sequence). Trimming cost V 5 bases and J 7 bases, with 9 bases left between them. CDR3 protein: CASSPNSQPQHF. CDR3 bases: TGTGCCAGCAGCCCAAACTCGCAGCCCCAGCATTTT.

This clonotype was recorded at least ten times. The V gene is TRBV7-8, the J gene TRBJ2-3; TRBD2 matches 9 bases. V lost 4 bases, J lost 6 bases, and 8 bases stayed unmatched. CDR3 length: 15 residues. Germline-derived CDR1 and CDR2 are SGHVS and FQNEAQ. CDR3 sequence: CASSSGLASGDTQYF. For the CDR3, the DNA is TGTGCCAGCAGCTCCGGACTAGCGTCAGGCGATACGCAGTATTTT.

Ten or more counts support this clonotype. CDR3 sequence reads: CASSGYRKGNTIYF. Here the CDR3 DNA reads TGTGCCAGCAGTGGCTACAGGAAAGGAAACACCATATATTTT. This chain joins TRBV6-1 and TRBJ1-3; D is possibly TRBD1 (5 bases). CDR1 MNHNS and CDR2 SASEGT come from the germline V gene. With 4 bases removed from V and 4 bases from J, the gap between germline ends came to 11 bases. The CDR3 contains 14 residues.

The rearrangement joins TRBV2 to TRBJ2-4; no clear D gene. In germline, CDR1 is SNHLY, CDR2 FYNNEI. The CDR3 loop spans 16 amino acids. V was pared by 2 bases and J by 0 bases, with 11 bases between. The CDR3 spells CASSESVMLAKNIQYF. The CDR3 bases are TGTGCCAGCAGTGAATCCGTGATGCTAGCCAAAAACATTCAGTACTTC.

In this sample, this clonotype turned up a few times. The rearrangement uses TRBV6-1 and TRBJ2-1, with TRBD1 matching over 8 bases. The CDR3 runs to 15 residues. V gave up 6 bases and J gave up 2 bases; unmatched junction bases: 6. Germline V gene data show CDR1 as MNHNS and CDR2 as SASEGT. As DNA, the CDR3 is TGTGCCAGCAGCCGAAGGGGACAGGCCTACAATGAGCAGTTCTTC. Protein product: CASSRRGQAYNEQFF.

The chain uses TRBV12-3 or TRBV12-4 and TRBJ1-5; 7 bases fit TRBD1. V was clipped by 5 bases and J by 4 bases; unmatched bases: 5. The length of the CDR3 is 14 residues. Here the CDR3 DNA reads TGTGCCAGCAGTAAAAACAGGGGTAATCAGCCCCAGCATTTT. Translation: CASSKNRGNQPQHF.

This clonotype was seen repeatedly, ten times or more. The rearrangement links TRBV12-3 or TRBV12-4 to TRBJ2-1, with 7 positions matching TRBD2. V was clipped by 3 bases and J by 5 bases; unmatched bases: 4. The CDR3 spans 14 residues. CDR3 DNA sequence: TGTGCCAGCAGTTTTGGGGGGGGGGACAATGAGCAGTTCTTC. The encoded protein is CASSFGGGDNEQFF.